The present entry profiles one TCR beta chain with its context. The V gene's germline CDR1 is SGHTA and CDR2 FQGTGA. V gave up 5 bases and J gave up 4 bases, with 9 bases separating them. The CDR3 extends over 13 amino acids. Per the authors' pipeline: The authors estimated nucleated cell counts from reference gene primer amplification. Produced via immunoSEQ multiplex PCR; TCRdb's table is partial and in-frame only. V and J calls and clone size are those listed in that table; D and trimming were worked out from the DNA. Found here are more than 300,000 clones, 70% to 90% of them singletons; the top ten hold around 6.6%. These data come from a study of blood T cell repertoires in COVID-19. Study-level information: Some COVID-19 samples were acute and others convalescent; all came from the United States, Italy and Spain. In each case, the material was cDNA or gDNA derived from T cells, B-cell-depleted T cells, or PBMCs.

The source material was peripheral blood. The chain recombines TRBV7-3 with TRBJ2-1; tentative D call: TRBD2 (5 bases). The TCR comes from a man aged 18 to 35 who had recovered from COVID-19. The CDR3 reads CASSPAAYNEQFF. The CDR3, as DNA: TGTGCCAGCAGCCCAGCGGCTTACAATGAGCAGTTCTTC.